The 26 T cell receptor beta chains below come from one sample, sequenced in a study of beta chain features in type 1 diabetes. Sequenced material consisted of expressed TCRB transcripts (all of the isolated RNA was reverse transcribed). Sequencing was performed with immunoSEQ multiplex PCR; in TCRdb, only in-frame clones are kept and a portion is missing. This repertoire shows over 150,000 clones, approximately 13% found once; its top ten account for around 0.63%. The material sequenced was central memory CD4+ T cells from blood. The receptors come from a woman aged 18 to 35 in good health.

The chain recombines TRBV5-4 with TRBJ1-2, with 8 bases aligning to TRBD1. V shed 2 bases and J 4 bases; nucleotides not matched to a gene: 4. The CDR3 spans 14 residues. CDR1 and CDR2 (germline): SGHNT, YYREEE (reference sequence). The CDR3, as DNA: TGTGCCAGCAGCTTCGACAGGGGAGCCTATGGCTACACCTTC. Residues: CASSFDRGAYGYTF. The whole variable domain, remainder taken from reference TRBV5-4 and TRBJ1-2, is ETGVTQSPTHLIKTRGQQVTLRCSSQSGHNTVSWYQQALGQGPQFIFQYYREEENGRGNFPPRFSGLQFPNYSSELNVNALELDDSALYLCASSFDRGAYGYTFGSGTRLTVV.

This clone was detected many times. At the DNA level, this CDR3 is encoded by other sequences in the same sample as well. This chain uses TRBV7-2 with TRBJ2-7; no firm D call. Germline V gene sequence: CDR1 SGHTA, CDR2 FQGNSA. Trimming took off 2 bases at V and 3 bases at J, with 2 bases between the two ends. The CDR3 sequence is 11 residues long. For the CDR3, the DNA is TGTGCCAGCAGCTTACTCTACGAGCAGTACTTC. This translates into CASSLLYEQYF.

This chain joins TRBV4-3 and TRBJ2-1, with D tentatively TRBD2 (6 bases). Trimming removed 3 bases from V and 3 bases from J, with 12 bases in between. This CDR3 has 15 amino acids. Germline lookup yields CDR1 LGHNA and CDR2 YSLEER. The CDR3 here is CASSQEGLHYNEQFF. The DNA for the CDR3 is TGCGCCAGCAGCCAGGAGGGGCTCCACTACAATGAGCAGTTCTTC.

A note on this clone: Other DNA sequences in the sample encode the same CDR3. This chain joins TRBV18 and TRBJ2-7, with TRBD2 matching over 13 bases. The germline gives CDR1 KGHSH, CDR2 LQKENI. The V and J ends lost 0 bases and 3 bases, in that order; junction bases with no gene match: 2. The CDR3 spans 16 residues. The CDR3 DNA reads as TGTGCCAGCTCACCACCGGGACTAGCGGGACGCTACGAGCAGTACTTC. Translated: CASSPPGLAGRYEQYF.

This clone has more than one count but fewer than ten. The chain employs TRBV18 and TRBJ1-2, with 11 bases identical to TRBD1. V lost 6 bases to trimming and J lost 4 bases; unmatched junction nucleotides: 4. CDR1 and CDR2 (germline): KGHSH, LQKENI. The length of the CDR3 is 14 residues. Written as DNA, the CDR3 is TGTGCCAGCTCTCGGACAGGGGGCCGCTATGGCTACACCTTC. Translating gives CASSRTGGRYGYTF. Together with reference TRBV18 and TRBJ1-2, the CDR3 gives the full variable domain: NAGVMQNPRHLVRRRGQEARLRCSPMKGHSHVYWYRQLPEEGLKFMVYLQKENIIDESGMPKERFSAEFPKEGPSILRIQQVVRGDSAAYFCASSRTGGRYGYTFGSGTRLTVV.

This chain connects TRBV29-1 to TRBJ2-5, with D tentatively TRBD1 (6 bases). There are 13 residues in the CDR3. The germline gives CDR1 SQVTM, CDR2 ANQGSEA. V gave up 6 bases and J gave up 1 base, with 12 bases separating them. The CDR3 DNA follows: TGCAGCGTCTTTAGACAGGTCCAAGAGACCCAGTACTTC. Protein: CSVFRQVQETQYF.

This clone was seen only a few times. This sequence joins TRBV29-1 and TRBJ2-3; D remains ambiguous. The V gene's germline CDR1 is SQVTM and CDR2 ANQGSEA. CDR3 length: 12 residues. V shed 4 bases and J shed 0 bases, with 5 bases lying between them. Here the CDR3 DNA reads TGCAGCGTTGCGGTTAGCACAGATACGCAGTATTTT. It specifies CSVAVSTDTQYF.

This clone occurred a few times. The chain has TRBV25-1 and TRBJ1-1, with a tentative D call TRBD1 (5 bases). Trimming shortened V by 5 bases and J by 0 bases, and 19 bases separated the two germline ends. Germline V gene lookup returns CDR1 MGHDK and CDR2 SYGVNS. The CDR3 consists of 17 residues. In DNA form, the CDR3 reads TGTGCCAGCAGTACCCAGGGACTGACCGTAATGAACACTGAAGCTTTCTTT. Protein: CASSTQGLTVMNTEAFF.

The chain joins TRBV29-1 to TRBJ1-2; 10 bases agree with TRBD1. Germline trimming cut 1 base from V and 8 bases from J; bases unmatched to any gene: 4. CDR1 is SQVTM and CDR2 is ANQGSEA in the germline V gene. This CDR3 is built from 13 residues. The CDR3 here is CSVEGQGARGYTF. CDR3 nucleotides: TGCAGCGTTGAAGGACAGGGGGCACGGGGCTACACCTTC.

The rearrangement links TRBV7-2 to TRBJ2-6; D remains ambiguous. The V end lost 2 bases, the J end lost 8 bases, and 7 bases lay between the germline ends. Per the germline V gene, CDR1 is SGHTA and CDR2 is FQGNSA. The CDR3 is 13 amino acids. This CDR3 reads CASSLWSSNVLTF. Written as DNA, the CDR3 is TGTGCCAGCAGCTTATGGAGCTCCAACGTCCTGACTTTC.

The chain couples TRBV28 to TRBJ1-1, with 9 bases fitting TRBD1. CDR3 length: 12 amino acids. The ends lost 3 bases at V and 10 bases at J; junction bases unmatched: 3. Germline CDR1 reads MDHEN; CDR2 reads SYDVKM. The CDR3 loop reads CASSLGTGLAFF. Written as DNA, the CDR3 is TGTGCCAGCAGTTTGGGGACAGGGTTAGCTTTCTTT.

The J gene is TRBJ2-5, the V gene TRBV30; 16 bases are a match to TRBD2. Losses at the gene ends were 0 bases for V and 7 bases for J; bases not matched to a gene: 2. Germline V gene data show CDR1 as GTSNPN and CDR2 as SVGIG (reference sequence). The CDR3 spans 15 residues. The CDR3 region is CAWSVGTSGGGTQYF. CDR3 sequence (DNA): TGTGCCTGGAGTGTCGGGACTAGCGGGGGGGGGACCCAGTACTTC.

This clone was found a few times. This chain joins TRBV4-3 and TRBJ1-4; tentatively, D is TRBD1 (5 bases). CDR1 LGHNA and CDR2 YSLEER come from the germline V gene. V lost 3 bases to trimming and J lost 4 bases, with 15 bases between them. The CDR3 contains 16 residues. The chain's CDR3 is CASSQGGRGYNEKLFF. In DNA form, the CDR3 reads TGCGCCAGCAGCCAGGGGGGTCGCGGCTATAATGAAAAACTGTTTTTT.

This clone was found a few times. The V and J genes are TRBV30 and TRBJ1-5; no reliable D call. V was cut by 3 bases and J by 4 bases, with 7 bases left in between. Germline assignment: CDR1 GTSNPN and CDR2 SVGIG (reference sequence). CDR3 length: 12 amino acids. The CDR3 reads CAWREGNQPQHF. The DNA of the CDR3 is TGTGCCTGGAGGGAGGGAAATCAGCCCCAGCATTTT.

This clone was seen more than once but under ten times. This chain joins TRBV20-1 and TRBJ1-5; D call uncertain. The germline V gene has CDR1 DFQATT and CDR2 SNEGSKA (reference sequence). This CDR3 has 11 amino acids. V lost 0 bases, J lost 7 bases, and 4 bases lay in between. The CDR3 DNA sequence: TGCAGTGCTAGAGATCAACAGCCCCAGCATTTT. Its protein is CSARDQQPQHF.

The rearrangement uses TRBV7-8 and TRBJ2-2; TRBD1 might be the D (5 bases). V dropped 9 bases and J dropped 0 bases, with 14 bases sitting between them. The CDR3 extends over 15 amino acids. CDR1 and CDR2 from the germline V gene are SGHVS and FQNEAQ. The CDR3 is CASTLRGSNTGELFF. The DNA of the CDR3 is TGTGCCAGTACATTAAGGGGCTCGAACACCGGGGAGCTGTTTTTT.

This clone was seen a few times. The chain links TRBV5-5 to TRBJ1-2; 7 bases are shared with TRBD1. V trimming: 1 base; J trimming: 4 bases; junction bases outside the gene matches: 7. This CDR3 spans 15 amino acids. Germline-derived CDR1 and CDR2 are SGHKS and YYEKEE (reference sequence). The CDR3 region is CASSLTGQTAYGYTF. The CDR3, as DNA: TGTGCCAGCAGCTTGACGGGACAGACGGCCTATGGCTACACCTTC.

The V gene is TRBV5-4, the J gene TRBJ2-7; D ambiguous. Germline values: CDR1 SGHNT, CDR2 YYREEE (reference sequence). V lost 2 bases, J lost 0 bases, and 6 bases lay in between. The CDR3 has 13 residues. CDR3 DNA sequence: TGTGCCAGCAGCTTTACGGTCTCCTACGAGCAGTACTTC. Translating it yields CASSFTVSYEQYF.

The chain joins TRBV4-2 to TRBJ2-7, with a possible D match to TRBD1 (6 bases). Trimming removed 5 bases at V and 3 bases at J, with 11 bases between. This CDR3 region has 13 residues. CDR1 is LGHNA, CDR2 YNFKEQ, per germline. DNA of the CDR3: TGTGCCAGCAGCTTCCCGGACAGCTACGAGCAGTACTTC. This encodes CASSFPDSYEQYF.

The chain employs TRBV7-2 and TRBJ1-4; possible D gene TRBD1, 5 bases. CDR1 and CDR2 from the germline V gene are SGHTA and FQGNSA. The CDR3 consists of 15 residues. V lost 0 bases, J lost 8 bases, and 13 bases lay in between. CDR3 region: CASSLAIWQGEKLFF. DNA of the CDR3: TGTGCCAGCAGCTTAGCTATATGGCAGGGCGAAAAACTGTTTTTT.

This clone was counted a few times. The chain is built from TRBV2 and TRBJ2-5; 11 bases map to TRBD1. The CDR3 totals 15 residues. V shed 3 bases and J 11 bases; nucleotides not matched to a gene: 11. CDR1 is SNHLY and CDR2 is FYNNEI in the germline V gene. The CDR3 reads CASSDLGQGAGEQYF. In nucleotides, the CDR3 is TGTGCCAGCAGTGACCTAGGACAGGGGGCGGGGGAGCAGTACTTC.

As DNA, the CDR3 is TGTGCCAGCAGTCAGCGAAATGAAAAACTGTTTTTT. Protein: CASSQRNEKLFF. The chain links TRBV6-5 to TRBJ1-4; D is unresolved. The CDR3 runs to 12 residues. Trimming cost V 5 bases and J 5 bases, with 6 bases left between them. Germline CDR1 is MNHEY and CDR2 is SVGAGI.

The chain is built from TRBV19 and TRBJ2-7; D may be TRBD1 (6 bases). V was clipped by 5 bases and J by 2 bases, with 19 bases between them. The CDR3 loop spans 16 amino acids. CDR1 is LNHDA, CDR2 SQIVND, per germline (reference sequence). The CDR3 nucleotides read TGTGCCAGTAGTCGGGGATTCGACAGGCCCCCCTACGAGCAGTACTTC. Its protein is CASSRGFDRPPYEQYF.

The CDR3 DNA is TGTGCCAGCAGGGGACAGGGACACAATCAGCCCCAGCATTTT. It specifies CASRGQGHNQPQHF. The chain recombines TRBV6-5 with TRBJ1-5, with 9 bases matching TRBD1. The CDR3 is 14 residues long. V was clipped by 6 bases and J by 3 bases; unmatched bases: 3. Looked up from germline, CDR1 is MNHEY and CDR2 is SVGAGI.

This rearrangement joins TRBV18 to TRBJ1-1, with 7 bases fitting TRBD1. The CDR3 consists of 18 residues. Germline V gene lookup returns CDR1 KGHSH and CDR2 LQKENI. Unmatched junction bases numbered 11, after V lost 0 bases and J lost 1 base. CDR3 amino acids: CASSPPSLAGGANTEAFF. The CDR3 DNA follows: TGTGCCAGCTCACCACCGTCCTTGGCAGGGGGAGCGAACACTGAAGCTTTCTTT.

V is TRBV30 and J is TRBJ1-5; no firm D call. There are 14 residues in the CDR3. V gave up 4 bases and J gave up 0 bases, with 10 bases separating them. Germline assignment: CDR1 GTSNPN and CDR2 SVGIG (reference sequence). Here the CDR3 reads CAWTRGNSNQPQHF. The CDR3 DNA is TGTGCCTGGACCCGGGGAAATAGCAATCAGCCCCAGCATTTT.